The rows below give T cell receptor beta chains drawn from one sample of a study of blood T cells in healthy people across ages. One entry per CDR3 protein results from TCRdb running MiXCR on the 5' RACE reads. The sample yields hundreds of thousands of distinct CDR3 sequences, about 53% seen once. The sequencing input was blood. These receptors were obtained from a man aged 60-69 years in good health. Each CDR3 is given with its conserved first and last residue. A D gene is named only where the DNA matches it firmly. The size entry is marked missing in some rows and otherwise reads once, few, many or a size class.

>TRBD1|-|TRBV10-1|TRBJ2-3
TGCGCCAGCAGTGACCCCGGACAGGGTCTGGATACGCAGTATTTT
CASSDPGQGLDTQYF
>-|-|TRBV6-6|TRBJ1-1
TGTGCCAGCTCGGTAGGGGATCTGAACACTGAAGCTTTCTTT
CASSVGDLNTEAFF
>-|few|TRBV7-9|TRBJ1-1
TGTGCCAGCAGCTTAGAGGCGAACACTGAAGCTTTCTTT
CASSLEANTEAFF
>TRBD2|-|TRBV4-1|TRBJ2-1
TGCGCCAGCAGTCTGGGCTCTGCGGGGGGCTCCTACAATGAGCAGTTCTTC
CASSLGSAGGSYNEQFF
>-|-|TRBV4-2|TRBJ1-2
TGTGCCAGCAGCCAAGTTAGGGTATCTGGCTACACCTTC
CASSQVRVSGYTF
>-|once|TRBV5-1|TRBJ2-7
TGCGCCAGCAGCTTGGAGGCAGCCTACGAGCAGTACTTC
CASSLEAAYEQYF
>TRBD1|once|TRBV7-9|TRBJ2-7
TGTGCCAGCAGCTCCACCTGGACAGGGCGTGCCTACGAGCAGTACTTC
CASSSTWTGRAYEQYF
>-|-|TRBV29-1|TRBJ1-1
TGCAGCGGAGCCAGGGGAGGGTGGGCTTTCTTT
CSGARGGWAFF
>-|-|TRBV20-1|TRBJ2-1
TGCAGTGCTAGAGGGGGGGCCCCTGGCTCCTACAATGAGCAGTTCTTC
CSARGGAPGSYNEQFF
>-|-|TRBV6-5|TRBJ2-5
TGTGCCAGCAGTCAGGCCCTGGGGACCCAGTACTTC
CASSQALGTQYF
>TRBD2|many|TRBV3-1|TRBJ2-7
TGTGCCAGCAGCCCCCGGTTGCTCCCGGGGGGGCCGAGGAGCTTCGAGCAGTACTTC
CASSPRLLPGGPRSFEQYF
>TRBD1|-|TRBV10-3|TRBJ2-3
TGTGCCATCAGTAAAGGACAGGGTGAGGCAGATACGCAGTATTTT
CAISKGQGEADTQYF
>TRBD1|-|TRBV10-3|TRBJ1-6
TGTGCCATCAGTGAAAGGGGGCGAGACTCACCCCTCCACTTT
CAISERGRDSPLHF
>TRBD1|-|TRBV5-1|TRBJ1-6
TGCGCCAGCCCCGGGGTCAGGGGGCCGGAATATAATTCACCCCTCCACTTT
CASPGVRGPEYNSPLHF
>TRBD1|-|TRBV3-1|TRBJ1-2
TGTGCCAGCGGCCCACAGCGACAGGGGTCTGGCTACACCTTC
CASGPQRQGSGYTF
>TRBD1|-|TRBV29-1|TRBJ2-7
TGCAGCCTTGCGGGACAGGGGGGGTGGAATGAGCAGTACTTC
CSLAGQGGWNEQYF
>-|-|TRBV20-1|TRBJ2-7
TGCAGTGCTCTAGTAGGCAGAGGGATGGACGGCTCCTACGAGCAGTACTTC
CSALVGRGMDGSYEQYF
>TRBD2|-|TRBV7-2|TRBJ2-3
TGTGCCAGCAGCTTAGAGGCTAGCGGGGCCCATACGCAGTATTTT
CASSLEASGAHTQYF
>-|-|TRBV20-1|TRBJ2-7
TGCAGTGCTAGAGATCAGGACCGGCCCTACGAGCAGTACTTC
CSARDQDRPYEQYF
>-|once|TRBV24-1|TRBJ2-4
TGTGCCACCAGTGATGGGCCCAGGGCAGAGCAGTACTTC
CATSDGPRAEQYF
>-|-|TRBV28|TRBJ2-3
TGTGCCAGCAGTGCACAGGGCTCAGCGCGCACAGATACGCAGTATTTT
CASSAQGSARTDTQYF
>-|few|TRBV2|TRBJ1-6
TGTGCCAGCAGTGAAAACAGGGTGGGGGGTTCACCCCTCCACTTT
CASSENRVGGSPLHF
>-|-|TRBV9|TRBJ2-5
TGTGCCAGCAGCGTCGGCTCTGTCTCAGAGACCCAGTACTTC
CASSVGSVSETQYF
>TRBD1|-|TRBV5-1|TRBJ2-5
TGCGCCAGCAGCCCGTTGGGGACAGTACAAGAGACCCAGTACTTC
CASSPLGTVQETQYF
>-|-|TRBV5-1|TRBJ2-4
TGCGCCAGCAGCTTACTAGGTTTAAACATTCAGTACTTC
CASSLLGLNIQYF
>TRBD1|few|TRBV5-6|TRBJ2-5
TGTGCCAGCAGCACCGGGACAGAAGAGACCCAGTACTTC
CASSTGTEETQYF
>TRBD1|few|TRBV25-1|TRBJ2-3
TGTGCCAGCAGTGAAATGGGCAGGGGGCGGATTGCAGATACGCAGTATTTT
CASSEMGRGRIADTQYF
>TRBD1|-|TRBV2|TRBJ2-5
TGTGCCAGCGGGACAGGGGTACAAGAGACCCAGTACTTC
CASGTGVQETQYF
>-|-|TRBV2|TRBJ2-7
TGTGCCAGCCAGGAGACGGGCTCCTACGAGCAGTACTTC
CASQETGSYEQYF
>-|-|TRBV12-3/TRBV12-4|TRBJ1-4
TGTGCCAGCAGTTTTGACGGGGGGACCGAAAATGAAAAACTGTTTTTT
CASSFDGGTENEKLFF
>-|-|TRBV4-1|TRBJ2-1
TGCGCCAGCAGCCAAGACCCCCCCGGCTACAATGAGCAGTTCTTC
CASSQDPPGYNEQFF
>-|-|TRBV5-1|TRBJ2-5
TGCGCCAGCAGCAAAACAGAGCTCATGTACCAAGAGACCCAGTACTTC
CASSKTELMYQETQYF
>-|-|TRBV7-8|TRBJ1-6
TGTGCCAGCAGCTTCCCGGGACGGTCACCCCTCCACTTT
CASSFPGRSPLHF
>TRBD2|-|TRBV20-1|TRBJ2-3
TGCAGCGCCTATCTATGGGGGGGGGATACGCAGTATTTT
CSAYLWGGDTQYF
>-|-|TRBV4-2|TRBJ1-2
TGTGCCAGCAGCCAAGATGCACAGGAAACTAACTATGGCTACACCTTC
CASSQDAQETNYGYTF
>TRBD1|-|TRBV29-1|TRBJ2-1
TGCAGCGTGGGACAGGGCCATGAGCAGTTCTTC
CSVGQGHEQFF
>-|-|TRBV7-7|TRBJ2-1
TGTGCCAGCAGCTTATCTGGGGGACACAATGAGCAGTTCTTC
CASSLSGGHNEQFF
>TRBD2|-|TRBV6-2/TRBV6-3|TRBJ2-1
TGTGCCAGCACCCTAAGCAGACTAGCGGGGGGTTGGGACAATGAGCAGTTCTTC
CASTLSRLAGGWDNEQFF
>TRBD1|-|TRBV7-8|TRBJ2-4
TGTGCCAGCAGCTCCGAGGACAGGGTAGCCAAAAACATTCAGTACTTC
CASSSEDRVAKNIQYF
>-|-|TRBV4-1|TRBJ1-4
TGCGCCAGCAGCCTTACATCGGACGGACTTAATGAAAAACTGTTTTTT
CASSLTSDGLNEKLFF
>-|-|TRBV5-1|TRBJ2-1
TGCGCCAGCAGCCCCGGGGGACAGCCCCTTAATGGGCAGTTCTTC
CASSPGGQPLNGQFF
>-|-|TRBV6-5|TRBJ1-2
TGCGCCAGCACCCGAGGGGTCTATGGCTACACCTTC
CASTRGVYGYTF
>TRBD1|-|TRBV11-3|TRBJ2-3
TGTGCCAGCAGCTTTACGTCCGGAGACAGGGGAACAGATACGCAGTATTTT
CASSFTSGDRGTDTQYF
>TRBD2|-|TRBV12-3/TRBV12-4|TRBJ2-5
TGTGCCAGCAGTTTAGCCGGGACTAGTCTCCGAGAGACCCAGTACTTC
CASSLAGTSLRETQYF
>TRBD2|few|TRBV20-1|TRBJ2-5
TGCAGTGCTACGGGGGGAGAGACCCAGTACTTC
CSATGGETQYF
>TRBD2|few|TRBV6-2/TRBV6-3|TRBJ2-1
TGTGCCAGCAGTTATTGGGCGGGGGGCGACACCTACAATGAGCAGTTCTTC
CASSYWAGGDTYNEQFF
>-|-|TRBV29-1|TRBJ2-7
TGCAGCGTCCCACTAGCCGGGCACAATGAGCAGTACTTC
CSVPLAGHNEQYF
>-|-|TRBV7-2|TRBJ2-1
TGTGCCAGCAGCTTGGGGGGTGCCAACTACAATGAGCAGTTCTTC
CASSLGGANYNEQFF
>TRBD1|once|TRBV28|TRBJ1-1
TGTGCCAGCAGTTTAGATCCCCAGGGGGCGGGGGCTTTCTTT
CASSLDPQGAGAFF